The 9 T cell receptor beta chains below were found in one sample sequenced in a study of cytomegalovirus exposure and HLA in healthy donors. 13 Jbeta primers and 60 Vbeta primers were used for the PCR. The repertoire was sequenced with immunoSEQ multiplex PCR; TCRdb's copy has only in-frame clones and lacks some. The data hold hundreds of thousands of clones, with around 80% observed a single time. Sequenced input: PBMCs. The receptors derive from a man under 40 in good health and CMV-seronegative.

Here the CDR3 reads CASSTGTGPGGTQYF. In nucleotides, the CDR3 is TGTGCCAGCAGTACAGGGACAGGTCCGGGTGGGACCCAGTACTTC. This chain connects TRBV27 to TRBJ2-7, with 8 bases that match TRBD1. The J call may be faulty, since TRBJ2-5 better matches the DNA end. This CDR3 is built from 15 residues. Per germline, CDR1 MNHEY and CDR2 SMNVEV (reference sequence).

The chain combines TRBV7-2 with TRBJ2-7; weak D call: TRBD1 (6 bases). CDR3 size: 14 residues. Germline CDR1 and CDR2: SGHTA and FQGNSA. V lost 5 bases and J 4 bases, leaving 15 bases between the germline ends. The CDR3 coding sequence is TGTGCCAGCAGCCTATTAGGACAGTCATACGAGCAGTACTTC. This translates into CASSLLGQSYEQYF.

The gene calls are TRBV19 and TRBJ1-6, with 11 nucleotides matching TRBD1. V lost 5 bases to trimming and J lost 7 bases; unmatched junction nucleotides: 13. CDR1 and CDR2 from the germline V gene are LNHDA and SQIVND (reference sequence). The CDR3 covers 18 residues. This CDR3 is CASSRDAGQGDSNSPLHF. The CDR3 DNA reads TGTGCCAGTAGTCGAGACGCGGGACAGGGGGACTCAAATTCACCCCTCCACTTT.

The chain uses TRBV9 and TRBJ1-1, with D possibly being TRBD1 (6 bases). This CDR3 is 12 amino acids long. Germline V gene data show CDR1 as SGDLS and CDR2 as YYNGEE. V gave up 1 base and J gave up 11 bases, with 12 bases separating them. The CDR3 protein is CASSVIGGRAFF. CDR3 coding DNA: TGTGCCAGCAGCGTAATAGGGGGACGGGCTTTCTTT. Looking up the rest from reference TRBV9 and TRBJ1-1 gives the full variable domain: DSGVTQTPKHLITATGQRVTLRCSPRSGDLSVYWYQQSLDQGLQFLIQYYNGEERAKGNILERFSAQQFPDLHSELNLSSLELGDSALYFCASSVIGGRAFFGQGTRLTVV.

This clone was detected only a few times. The chain joins TRBV25-1 to TRBJ2-1; TRBD1 aligns across 7 bases. This CDR3 has 13 amino acids. With 8 bases clipped from V and 7 bases from J, the junction kept 8 bases outside the gene matches. The germline V gene has CDR1 MGHDK and CDR2 SYGVNS. This CDR3 reads CASRVTGSNEQFF. CDR3 nucleotide sequence: TGTGCCAGCCGCGTGACAGGGTCGAATGAGCAGTTCTTC.

The rearrangement uses TRBV4-1 and TRBJ2-7; TRBD2 is a possible D gene (5 bases). Germline CDR1 MGHRA, CDR2 YSYEKL. V lost 4 bases and J lost 3, with 13 bases in between. This CDR3 has 14 residues. In DNA form, the CDR3 reads TGCGCCAGCAGCCGTAGCGCACCGAACTACGAGCAGTACTTC. Amino acids: CASSRSAPNYEQYF.

CDR3 sequence reads: CASTPTGHPGELFF. The CDR3 DNA follows: TGTGCCAGCACCCCCACAGGGCATCCCGGGGAGCTGTTTTTT. The rearrangement links TRBV6-1 to TRBJ2-2, with a tentative D call TRBD1 (6 bases). Germline V lookup: CDR1 MNHNS, CDR2 SASEGT. The CDR3 is made up of 14 amino acids. V was cut by 7 bases and J by 6 bases, with 15 bases left in between.

This sequence joins TRBV5-6 and TRBJ1-1, with D hard to call. The V gene's germline CDR1 is SGHDT and CDR2 YYEEEE. V was trimmed by 5 bases and J by 4 bases, leaving 12 bases between them. CDR3 size: 13 residues. The CDR3 region is CASRDTWSTEAFF. CDR3 nucleotides: TGTGCCAGCAGGGATACATGGAGCACTGAAGCTTTCTTT.

The gene calls are TRBV9 and TRBJ2-3; D call uncertain. V was trimmed by 0 bases and J by 2 bases, leaving 10 bases between them. The V gene's germline CDR1 is SGDLS and CDR2 YYNGEE. The length of the CDR3 is 15 residues. The CDR3 DNA sequence: TGTGCCAGCAGCGTAGAAGTGGCTCACACAGATACGCAGTATTTT. Its protein is CASSVEVAHTDTQYF.